Each of the 26 T cell receptor beta chains below was sequenced from the same sample in a study of T cell repertoires in cytomegalovirus infection. These receptors have no known antigen. Each CDR3 protein gets one entry after TCRdb re-called the reads with MiXCR. Among roughly 800,000 distinct CDR3 sequences listed, 25% to 35% were seen once. The specimen comprised cultured CD8+ T cells from PBMCs, sampled from culture after CMV antigen stimulation. Every receptor here comes from a human donor in good health (CMV status not recorded). Some clones in this sample may be carry-over from other donors' samples.

Concerning this clonotype itself: This may be a read error, as it is one base from a much larger clone. V usage is TRBV12-3 or TRBV12-4 and J usage is TRBJ1-5; D is perhaps TRBD1 (6 bases). V dropped 2 bases and J dropped 11 bases, with 19 bases sitting between them. The CDR3 runs 15 residues. The CDR3 sequence: CASSLSQGMTIAQHF. CDR3 DNA sequence: TGTGCCAGCAGTTTAAGCCAGGGGATGACCATAGCCCAGCATTTT.

The gene calls are TRBV6-1 and TRBJ2-4; the D is unclear. CDR1 MNHNS and CDR2 SASEGT come from the germline V gene. V gave up 6 bases and J gave up 3 bases, with 6 bases separating them. The CDR3 spans 12 residues. CDR3 coding DNA: TGTGCCAGCAGAGACTTCAAAAACATTCAGTACTTC. It codes for CASRDFKNIQYF.

The chain has TRBV5-1 and TRBJ2-7; tentative D call: TRBD2 (5 bases). Trimming took 2 bases from V and 3 from J, leaving 15 bases between them. This CDR3 region has 15 residues. Germline CDR1 SGHRS, CDR2 YFSETQ. CDR3 coding DNA: TGCGCCAGCAGCTTTACCGACCTCGGGGTCTACGAGCAGTACTTC. This sequence encodes CASSFTDLGVYEQYF.

Of note for this clonotype: An end of the junction does not agree with germline; a read error may underlie this. DNA of the CDR3: TGTGCCAGCAGCTCCCAGACGGGGAACTATGGCTACGCCTTC. This gives the protein CASSSQTGNYGYAF. The chain joins TRBV7-9 to TRBJ1-2; D gene uncertain. Germline CDR1 reads SEHNR; CDR2 reads FQNEAQ (reference sequence). There are 14 residues in the CDR3. Full variable domain (outside the CDR3, taken from reference TRBV7-9 and TRBJ1-2): DTGVSQNPRHKITKRGQNVTFRCDPISEHNRLYWYRQTLGQGPEFLTYFQNEAQLEKSRLLSDRFSAERPKGSFSTLEIQRTEQGDSAMYLCASSSQTGNYGYAFGSGTRLTVV.

This clonotype was recorded a few times. The chain uses TRBV27 and TRBJ2-7, with D possibly being TRBD1 or TRBD2 (6 bases each). This CDR3 spans 15 amino acids. CDR1 and CDR2 from the germline V gene are MNHEY and SMNVEV (reference sequence). V was clipped by 2 bases and J by 7 bases, with 18 bases between them. The CDR3 bases are TGTGCCAGCAGTTTAGGGGGGCGCGTCACGGGAGAGCAGTACTTC. Its protein is CASSLGGRVTGEQYF.

The chain couples TRBV18 to TRBJ2-5; D might be TRBD2 (5 bases). The germline V gene encodes CDR1 KGHSH and CDR2 LQKENI. The V end was cut by 3 bases, the J end by 2 bases, with 13 bases between. The CDR3 extends over 15 amino acids. The CDR3 DNA is TGTGCCAGCTCACCTGATGACTACCTACAAGAGACCCAGTACTTC. Its translation: CASSPDDYLQETQYF.

Only a few counts were recorded for this clonotype. The chain joins TRBV6-2 or TRBV6-3 to TRBJ2-7; D unclear. The CDR3 loop spans 15 amino acids. Per the germline V gene, CDR1 is MNHEY and CDR2 is SVGEGT. Trimming shortened V by 0 bases and J by 2 bases, and 11 bases separated the two germline ends. The CDR3 region has the DNA TGTGCCAGCAGTTACTCTTCTCGAAACCCCTACGAGCAGTACGTC. This sequence encodes CASSYSSRNPYEQYV.

This clonotype was seen a handful of times. The gene calls are TRBV6-5 and TRBJ1-1; 9 nucleotides align to TRBD1. V lost 3 bases to trimming and J lost 1 base; unmatched junction nucleotides: 9. The CDR3 runs to 17 residues. Looked up from germline, CDR1 is MNHEY and CDR2 is SVGAGI. CDR3 DNA: TGTGCCAGCAGTTATATAAGGCTGGACAGGGGGAACACTGAAGCTTTCTTT. It specifies CASSYIRLDRGNTEAFF.

The J gene is TRBJ2-7, the V gene TRBV2, with 8 bases fitting TRBD1. The CDR3 is 15 amino acids. J lost 5 bases, V lost 2 bases, and 8 bases had no gene match. CDR1 is SNHLY, CDR2 FYNNEI, per germline. In nucleotides, the CDR3 is TGTGCCAGCAGTGAAAGCCCGGACAGGGCAGACGAGCAGTACGTC. Protein sequence: CASSESPDRADEQYV.

This clonotype has only a few counts. The chain combines TRBV7-9 with TRBJ2-3; D is ambiguous. Germline V lookup: CDR1 SEHNR, CDR2 FQNEAQ (reference sequence). V was clipped by 6 bases and J by 2 bases, with 9 bases between them. The CDR3 covers 13 residues. The CDR3 bases are TGTGCCAGCAGAATACTACTCACAGATACGCAGTATTTT. Amino acid sequence: CASRILLTDTQYF.

This clonotype was detected ten times or more. The V and J genes are TRBV12-3 or TRBV12-4 and TRBJ1-2; no definite D call. The CDR3 runs 11 residues. V lost 8 bases, J lost 0 bases, and 4 bases lay in between. The DNA of the CDR3 is TGTGCCAGCGGAGCTAACTATGGCTACACCTTC. Residues: CASGANYGYTF.

This clonotype has just a few counts. This rearrangement joins TRBV10-3 to TRBJ1-5; a weak D match, TRBD1 (5 bases). The V end lost 7 bases, the J end lost 5 bases, and 12 bases lay between the germline ends. Germline loops: CDR1 ENHRY, CDR2 SYGVKD. The CDR3 has 13 amino acids. Here the CDR3 reads CAIKGRGDQPQHF. The CDR3 DNA follows: TGTGCCATCAAGGGGCGAGGGGATCAGCCCCAGCATTTT.

This clonotype occurred many times. The V and J genes are TRBV6-1 and TRBJ1-1; 7 bases are shared with TRBD1. V trimming: 6 bases; J trimming: 1 base; junction bases outside the gene matches: 2. Germline V lookup: CDR1 MNHNS, CDR2 SASEGT. CDR3 length equals 13 residues. This CDR3 reads CASSNRGNTEAFF. CDR3 nucleotide sequence: TGTGCCAGCAGCAACAGGGGGAACACTGAAGCTTTCTTT.

A single count supports this clonotype. The genes are TRBV6-2 or TRBV6-3 and TRBJ1-1; possible D gene TRBD1, 6 bases. Germline V lookup: CDR1 MNHEY, CDR2 SVGEGT. Trimming removed 6 bases from V and 3 bases from J, with 14 bases in between. There are 14 residues in the CDR3. In nucleotides, the CDR3 is TGTGCCAGCAGGCCAGGGGTGAGGGACACTGAAGCTTTCTTT. Translating it yields CASRPGVRDTEAFF.

This rearrangement joins TRBV6-5 to TRBJ2-2; D is perhaps TRBD2 (7 bases). CDR3 length equals 16 residues. Trimming cost V 5 bases and J 0 bases, with 13 bases left between them. Per the germline V gene, CDR1 is MNHEY and CDR2 is SVGAGI. The CDR3: CASSRPGGSNTGELFF. The CDR3 region has the DNA TGTGCCAGCAGTCGCCCGGGGGGCTCGAACACCGGGGAGCTGTTTTTT.

This clonotype has ten or more counts. This CDR3 reads CASSTGYMNTEAFF. The CDR3 region has the DNA TGTGCCAGCAGCACGGGGTACATGAACACTGAAGCTTTCTTT. V and J are TRBV7-9 and TRBJ1-1; D is ambiguous. The germline CDR1 and CDR2 sequences are SEHNR and FQNEAQ (reference sequence). This CDR3 contains 14 residues. V gave up 5 bases and J gave up 0 bases, with 10 bases separating them.

The chain couples TRBV27 to TRBJ2-2, with a weak D call TRBD1 (6 bases). Germline lookup yields CDR1 MNHEY and CDR2 SMNVEV (reference sequence). This CDR3 has 14 amino acids. Trimming took off 3 bases at V and 7 bases at J, with 12 bases between the two ends. The CDR3 sequence: CASSFGDTRGELFF. The CDR3 bases are TGTGCCAGCAGTTTCGGGGACACCCGCGGGGAGCTGTTTTTT.

This clonotype was observed at least ten times. The rearrangement links TRBV10-3 to TRBJ1-1, with 8 bases matching TRBD1. With 2 bases clipped from V and 5 bases from J, the junction kept 4 bases outside the gene matches. The CDR3 spans 14 residues. Germline V gene lookup returns CDR1 ENHRY and CDR2 SYGVKD. CDR3 DNA sequence: TGTGCCATCAGTGAGATCCACAGGGGGACTGAAGCTTTCTTT. This codes for CAISEIHRGTEAFF.

This clonotype has ten or more counts. J is TRBJ1-1 and V is TRBV6-1; 9 bases are a match to TRBD1. CDR3 size: 12 residues. The J segment lost 5 bases and the V segment lost 8 bases, leaving 3 bases of the junction unmatched. Looked up from germline, CDR1 is MNHNS and CDR2 is SASEGT. The chain's CDR3 is CASGTGRTEAFF. The CDR3 DNA sequence: TGTGCCAGCGGGACAGGGAGGACTGAAGCTTTCTTT.

This clonotype was counted many times. The chain combines TRBV7-9 with TRBJ2-5, with 9 bases that match TRBD1. CDR3 length equals 16 residues. Germline CDR1 is SEHNR and CDR2 is FQNEAQ (reference sequence). Trimming took 1 base from V and 2 from J; bases not matched to a gene: 5. The CDR3 reads CASSLVDGTGQETQYF. The CDR3 nucleotides read TGTGCCAGCAGCTTAGTAGATGGGACAGGGCAAGAGACCCAGTACTTC.

This clonotype was seen just once. Mismatch with germline at one junction end may stem from a read error. The chain uses TRBV7-3 and TRBJ2-1; the D gene is possibly TRBD2 (5 bases). Germline CDR1 SGHTA, CDR2 FQGTGA. The CDR3 consists of 14 residues. This chain's CDR3 is CASTLSGLYNEQFF. CDR3 nucleotide sequence: TGTGCCAGCACCTTATCGGGATTATACAATGAGCAGTTCTTC.

This chain uses TRBV6-5 with TRBJ2-5; D uncertain. Germline V gene sequence: CDR1 MNHEY, CDR2 SVGAGI. V was trimmed by 0 bases and J by 3 bases, leaving 8 bases between them. The CDR3 is made up of 14 amino acids. CDR3 protein: CASSYSNTEETQYF. As DNA, the CDR3 is TGTGCCAGCAGTTACTCGAACACAGAAGAGACCCAGTACTTC.

V is TRBV24-1 and J is TRBJ2-3, with 8 positions matching TRBD2. With 7 bases clipped from V and 0 bases from J, the junction kept 5 bases outside the gene matches. The germline V gene encodes CDR1 KGHDR and CDR2 SFDVKD. This CDR3 spans 15 amino acids. CDR3 loop: CATSHSGGSTDTQYF. The CDR3 nucleotides read TGTGCCACCAGCCACTCGGGGGGGAGCACAGATACGCAGTATTTT.

The chain links TRBV24-1 to TRBJ1-2; D ambiguous. CDR1 and CDR2 from the germline V gene are KGHDR and SFDVKD. Trimming took off 4 bases at V and 4 bases at J, with 12 bases between the two ends. This CDR3 is built from 14 residues. The CDR3 loop reads CATSDSGQIYGYTF. The CDR3, as DNA: TGTGCCACCAGTGACTCTGGGCAGATCTATGGCTACACCTTC.

The genes are TRBV6-2 or TRBV6-3 and TRBJ1-2; no clear D gene. CDR3 length: 13 residues. V was shortened by 6 bases and J by 6 bases, with 14 bases between the two germline ends. Germline assignment: CDR1 MNHEY and CDR2 SVGEGT. The CDR3 protein is CASRGDRDDGYTF. The CDR3 nucleotides are TGTGCCAGCAGGGGCGATCGAGACGATGGCTACACCTTC.

The chain links TRBV6-5 to TRBJ1-2; D gene ambiguous. CDR1 is MNHEY and CDR2 is SVGAGI in the germline V gene. The CDR3 has 13 amino acids. Trimming removed 4 bases from V and 6 bases from J, with 12 bases in between. The CDR3 spells CASSLSQSNGYTF. DNA of the CDR3: TGTGCCAGCAGTTTGAGCCAGTCCAATGGCTACACCTTC.